The present TCR beta chain was sequenced within a study of blood T cell repertoires in COVID-19. Study as a whole: PBMCs, B-cell-depleted T cells, or T cells provided the cDNA or gDNA that made up the material.

Authors' analysis steps: Amplification from reference gene primers served as the basis for estimated nucleated cell counts. Some clones are missing from TCRdb's copy, which holds only in-frame ones; the method was immunoSEQ multiplex PCR. The DNA was the basis for D and trimming; V, J and clone size are from that table. Here the sample spans about 140,000 clones, about 86% being singletons. The CDR3 extends over 15 amino acids. CDR1 SGHVS and CDR2 FQNEAQ come from the germline V gene. The germline V and J ends were trimmed by 3 bases and 1 base, with 11 bases remaining between them. The clonotype comes from an older woman with acute or convalescent COVID-19. The sequenced material came from peripheral blood. V is TRBV7-8 and J is TRBJ2-3; D might be TRBD2 (5 bases). CDR3 sequence reads: CASSFLHGGTDTQYF. The CDR3 DNA reads as TGTGCCAGCAGCTTCCTGCACGGGGGCACAGATACGCAGTATTTT.